This entry lists 23 T cell receptor beta chains sequenced from one sample in a study of T cell repertoires in cytomegalovirus infection. Using its own MiXCR run on the reads, TCRdb lists one record per CDR3 protein. The table lists around 330,000 distinct CDR3 sequences, roughly 17% of them singletons. The material sequenced was PBMCs. The receptors were sampled from a human donor in good health (CMV status not recorded). Some clones in this sample may be carry-over from other donors' samples.

This clonotype has ten or more counts. The rearrangement uses TRBV24-1 and TRBJ1-1; TRBD1 agrees at 10 bases. Unmatched junction bases numbered 10, after V lost 4 bases and J lost 0 bases. The CDR3 extends over 18 amino acids. The germline gives CDR1 KGHDR, CDR2 SFDVKD. In DNA, the CDR3 is TGTGCCACCAGTGACTTGGCGGGACAGGGGAATCTGAACACTGAAGCTTTCTTT. Translated: CATSDLAGQGNLNTEAFF.

This clonotype showed up just a few times. The genes are TRBV19 and TRBJ1-1; 10 nucleotides line up with TRBD1. The length of the CDR3 is 15 residues. J gave up 5 bases and V 5 bases, and 8 bases lay outside the gene matches. CDR1 is LNHDA and CDR2 is SQIVND in the germline V gene (reference sequence). This chain's CDR3 is CASSEPGQGITEAFF. The CDR3 DNA is TGTGCCAGTAGTGAACCGGGACAGGGGATAACTGAAGCTTTCTTT.

To note about this clonotype: It may be a read error: a sequence one base away is much more abundant. V and J are TRBV7-6 and TRBJ2-5; possibly TRBD1 for D (5 bases). The CDR3 has 14 amino acids. Germline CDR1 is SGHVS and CDR2 is FNYEAQ. Trimming stripped 2 bases from V and 9 bases from J, with 16 bases between. CDR3 region: CASSLTTQQESQYF. In DNA form, the CDR3 reads TGTGCCAGCAGCTTAACGACACAACAGGAGTCCCAGTACTTC.

This clonotype was recorded many times. The CDR3 DNA sequence: TGTGCCATGGCCCGCGGAGAGGTTGGCGGGGAGCTGTTTTTT. It codes for CAMARGEVGGELFF. The gene calls are TRBV10-3 and TRBJ2-2, with D unresolved. Germline assignment: CDR1 ENHRY and CDR2 SYGVKD. V was clipped by 9 bases and J by 7 bases, with 18 bases between them. The CDR3 length is 14 residues.

The chain has TRBV6-6 and TRBJ2-3, with 10 bases identical to TRBD2. The CDR3 length is 17 residues. V gave up 4 bases and J gave up 5 bases; unmatched junction bases: 12. Germline-derived CDR1 and CDR2 are MNHNY and SVGAGI (reference sequence). This chain's CDR3 is CASSSYVGASGGDTQYF. In DNA form, the CDR3 reads TGTGCCAGCAGTTCTTATGTTGGGGCTAGCGGGGGAGATACGCAGTATTTT.

This clonotype has more than one count but fewer than ten. V and J are TRBV12-3 or TRBV12-4 and TRBJ2-2; D not resolved. The CDR3 sequence is 15 residues long. Trimming removed 6 bases from V and 1 base from J, with 12 bases in between. The CDR3 nucleotides read TGTGCCAGCAGCCGCGACGGATTGAACACCGGGGAGCTGTTTTTT. Its protein product is CASSRDGLNTGELFF.

CDR3 residues: CASSRGTGGPQHF. The CDR3 bases are TGTGCCAGCAGTCGCGGGACGGGGGGGCCCCAGCATTTT. The chain has TRBV12-3 or TRBV12-4 and TRBJ1-5; possible D gene TRBD1, 5 bases. V was shortened by 5 bases and J by 9 bases, with 14 bases between the two germline ends. The CDR3 length is 13 residues.

This clonotype has at least ten counts. V gene TRBV7-2 combines with J gene TRBJ2-7; D remains unclear. Germline lookup yields CDR1 SGHTA and CDR2 FQGNSA. V lost 0 bases, J lost 6 bases, and 12 bases lay in between. The CDR3 extends over 14 amino acids. In DNA form, the CDR3 reads TGTGCCAGCAGCTTAGCGTCCAGGTTCACCGAGCAGTACTTC. Protein product: CASSLASRFTEQYF.

This chain connects TRBV6-1 to TRBJ2-5; D not resolved. The CDR3 has 15 amino acids. Germline CDR1 MNHNS, CDR2 SASEGT. V lost 5 bases and J 3 bases, leaving 16 bases between the germline ends. CDR3 DNA: TGTGCCAGCAGTCCCCGTCGATGGAGAGAAGAGACCCAGTACTTC. This gives the protein CASSPRRWREETQYF.

Many counts were recorded for this clonotype. J is TRBJ2-2 and V is TRBV12-3 or TRBV12-4; no clear D gene. V lost 3 bases to trimming and J lost 1 base, with 6 bases between them. CDR3 length equals 14 residues. The CDR3 reads CASSFGLNTGELFF. For the CDR3, the DNA is TGTGCCAGCAGTTTCGGTCTGAACACCGGGGAGCTGTTTTTT.

This clonotype has more than one count but fewer than ten. This chain connects TRBV12-3 or TRBV12-4 to TRBJ1-6, with D hard to call. Between the trimmed V and J ends, which lost 5 bases and 5 bases, there was a span of 10 bases. This CDR3 is built from 14 residues. CDR3 in DNA: TGTGCCAGCAGTACGGGGATCAATAATTCACCCCTCCACTTT. Translated: CASSTGINNSPLHF.

V and J are TRBV5-1 and TRBJ2-1; 10 bases are a match to TRBD2. V shed 1 base and J 7 bases; nucleotides not matched to a gene: 5. The CDR3 runs to 15 residues. From germline, CDR1 is SGHRS and CDR2 YFSETQ. In DNA form, the CDR3 reads TGCGCCAGCAGCTTGTCGCTAGCGGGGGAGAATGAGCAGTTCTTC. Translated, it gives CASSLSLAGENEQFF.

This clonotype occurred many times. The chain recombines TRBV6-1 with TRBJ2-7, with 12 bases matching TRBD1. J was trimmed by 6 bases and V by 2 bases; bases with no gene match: 5. The CDR3 is 15 amino acids. The V gene's germline CDR1 is MNHNS and CDR2 SASEGT. The CDR3 loop reads CASSEMVGQGAEQYF. For the CDR3, the DNA is TGTGCCAGCAGTGAAATGGTGGGACAGGGGGCCGAGCAGTACTTC.

The V call is TRBV5-4, the J call TRBJ1-5; no definite D call. The V gene's germline CDR1 is SGHNT and CDR2 YYREEE (reference sequence). The V end was cut by 5 bases, the J end by 7 bases, with 1 base between. CDR3 length: 9 amino acids. CDR3 sequence (DNA): TGTGCCAGCAGACAGCCCCAGCATTTT. It encodes CASRQPQHF.

This clonotype was seen many times. The chain is built from TRBV28 and TRBJ2-1; 7 bases are shared with TRBD1. Germline V gives CDR1 MDHEN, CDR2 SYDVKM. This CDR3 region has 13 residues. The V segment lost 6 bases and the J segment 2 bases; nucleotides outside the gene matches: 1. The CDR3 DNA reads TGTGCCAGCAGGGGGACAGCCTACAATGAGCAGTTCTTC. Amino acids: CASRGTAYNEQFF. Variable domain in full (rest from reference TRBV28 and TRBJ2-1): DVKVTQSSRYLVKRTGEKVFLECVQDMDHENMFWYRQDPGLGLRLIYFSYDVKMKEKGDIPEGYSVSREKKERFSLILESASTNQTSMYLCASRGTAYNEQFFGPGTRLTVL.

A few counts support this clonotype. The V and J genes are TRBV6-2 or TRBV6-3 and TRBJ2-5; 8 nucleotides align to TRBD2. The CDR3 length is 13 residues. Germline V CDR1 and CDR2: MNHEY, SVGEGT. V dropped 8 bases and J dropped 5; count of bases not matched to a gene: 7. Here the CDR3 DNA reads TGTGCCAGCTGTAGCGGGGATGCGGAGACCCAGTACTTC. Its translation: CASCSGDAETQYF.

This rearrangement joins TRBV5-1 to TRBJ1-1, with D unresolved. Germline values: CDR1 SGHRS, CDR2 YFSETQ. The V end was cut by 4 bases, the J end by 0 bases, with 10 bases between. CDR3 length: 14 amino acids. The CDR3 reads CASSPGPMNTEAFF. The CDR3 region has the DNA TGCGCCAGCAGCCCCGGACCCATGAACACTGAAGCTTTCTTT.

This clonotype has ten or more counts. The V call is TRBV7-9, the J call TRBJ2-7; 10 bases are shared with TRBD1. Unmatched junction bases numbered 9, after V lost 5 bases and J lost 5 bases. Per the germline V gene, CDR1 is SEHNR and CDR2 is FQNEAQ (reference sequence). The CDR3 sequence is 15 residues long. The CDR3 spells CASSMRDRGFHEQYF. The CDR3 DNA follows: TGTGCCAGCAGCATGAGGGACAGGGGATTCCACGAGCAGTACTTC. Full variable domain (rest looked up from reference TRBV7-9 and TRBJ2-7): DTGVSQNPRHKITKRGQNVTFRCDPISEHNRLYWYRQTLGQGPEFLTYFQNEAQLEKSRLLSDRFSAERPKGSFSTLEIQRTEQGDSAMYLCASSMRDRGFHEQYFGPGTRLTVT.

This clonotype was counted only a few times. This chain connects TRBV20-1 to TRBJ2-3; 8 nucleotides align to TRBD1. The CDR3 spans 15 residues. The V gene's germline CDR1 is DFQATT and CDR2 SNEGSKA (reference sequence). Trimming removed 3 bases from V and 0 bases from J; junction bases left unmatched: 5. The CDR3 DNA reads as TGCAGTGCTAGTGTCCGGACAGGGAGCACAGATACGCAGTATTTT. Amino acid sequence: CSASVRTGSTDTQYF.

The table lists this clonotype with many counts. The chain recombines TRBV7-2 with TRBJ2-2, with a tentative D call TRBD1 (5 bases). Germline V gene sequence: CDR1 SGHTA, CDR2 FQGNSA. There are 15 residues in the CDR3. V was clipped by 5 bases and J by 1 base, with 11 bases between them. The DNA for the CDR3 is TGTGCCAGCAGCGCGAAGACAGTGAACACCGGGGAGCTGTTTTTT. It encodes CASSAKTVNTGELFF.

J is TRBJ1-2 and V is TRBV4-3; no clear D gene. The length of the CDR3 is 13 residues. Germline V gene sequence: CDR1 LGHNA, CDR2 YSLEER. V lost 0 bases to trimming and J lost 8 bases, with 10 bases between them. CDR3 loop: CASSQDMAGGYTF. For the CDR3, the DNA is TGCGCCAGCAGCCAAGACATGGCTGGGGGCTACACCTTC.

This clonotype was seen just once. The chain employs TRBV6-8 and TRBJ2-3; 8 bases fit TRBD2. The CDR3 is 17 residues long. Germline loops: CDR1 MNHGY, CDR2 SAAAGT. The V and J ends lost 0 bases and 8 bases, in that order; junction bases with no gene match: 13. The CDR3 is CASSYSRVAGYHGTQYF. The CDR3 DNA is TGTGCCAGCAGTTACTCGAGGGTAGCGGGGTATCACGGTACGCAGTATTTT.

The gene calls are TRBV28 and TRBJ2-7; the match to TRBD1 covers 9 bases. The germline CDR1 and CDR2 sequences are MDHEN and SYDVKM. CDR3 length: 15 amino acids. Germline trimming cut 5 bases from V and 4 bases from J; bases unmatched to any gene: 9. CDR3 DNA: TGTGCCAGCAGTATGACAGGGGGAGCAAGGTACGAGCAGTACTTC. This translates into CASSMTGGARYEQYF.